A single sample gave rise to the 8 T cell receptor beta chains below, sequenced in a study of Graves' ophthalmopathy and Graves' hyperthyroidism (dated 2018 in TCRdb). The instrument given in TCRdb is Illumina HiSeq 2000. TCR beta CDR3 regions were amplified from RNA transcripts for repertoire sequencing. The first round of RT-PCR was done with HTBI primers and the Qiagen OneStep RT-PCR kit, and was followed by a second round of multiplex PCR, then size selection and purification. The public sequencing data were trimmed at Q25 with fastp and processed into clonotypes with MiXCR by TCRdb, which kept only in-frame beta chains. Each CDR3 protein appears once, grouped with its most common genes and DNA. In all, the sample holds 230,000 or so distinct CDR3 sequences, and around 50% of those were seen once. The ten largest clones take up approximately 51% of the sample. Sequencing input: peripheral blood. The receptors were gathered from an adult man with Graves' ophthalmopathy.

The chain joins TRBV10-1 to TRBJ2-3; the D is unclear. This CDR3 spans 15 amino acids. V was shortened by 5 bases and J by 4 bases, with 16 bases between the two germline ends. Germline lookup yields CDR1 WNHNN and CDR2 SYGVQD (reference sequence). The CDR3 is CASSPGPGTADTQYF. The CDR3 DNA follows: TGCGCCAGCAGTCCCGGCCCCGGCACGGCAGATACGCAGTATTTT.

This chain joins TRBV4-2 and TRBJ1-4, with no clear D. Germline CDR1 and CDR2: LGHNA and YNFKEQ. Trimming removed 6 bases from V and 7 bases from J, with 15 bases in between. The CDR3 contains 14 residues. The CDR3 coding sequence is TGTGCCAGCAGGCCGGACGGGCGTCCTGAAAAACTGTTTTTT. It encodes CASRPDGRPEKLFF.

This clonotype was found many times. This chain links TRBV7-8 with TRBJ2-6, with no clear D. Trimming took 0 bases from V and 3 from J, leaving 0 bases between them. Per germline, CDR1 SGHVS and CDR2 FQNEAQ. The CDR3 is 13 amino acids. The CDR3 loop reads CASSLAGANVLTF. As DNA, the CDR3 is TGTGCCAGCAGCTTAGCTGGGGCCAACGTCCTGACTTTC.

A few counts support this clonotype. The junction shows a germline mismatch at one end, possibly a read error. The gene calls are TRBV24-1 and TRBJ2-7; 7 bases agree with TRBD2. The CDR3 extends over 14 amino acids. In germline, CDR1 is KGHDR, CDR2 SFDVKD. CDR3 residues: CATSLRGDSYEQCF. CDR3 DNA: TGTGCCACTTCCCTCCGGGGGGACTCCTACGAGCAGTGCTTC.

The sample holds a few counts of this clonotype. The rearrangement links TRBV19 to TRBJ1-5; tentatively, D is TRBD1 (5 bases). This CDR3 comprises 14 residues. Germline V gives CDR1 LNHDA, CDR2 SQIVND (reference sequence). V was trimmed by 6 bases and J by 1 base, leaving 10 bases between them. CDR3 nucleotides: TGTGCCAGTAGGGGACCGAGCAGCAATCAGCCCCAGCATTTT. Protein sequence: CASRGPSSNQPQHF.

This clonotype was seen more than once but under ten times. The chain employs TRBV10-3 and TRBJ2-2, with D perhaps matching TRBD1 (6 bases). V was trimmed by 6 bases and J by 4 bases, leaving 12 bases between them. The germline V gene has CDR1 ENHRY and CDR2 SYGVKD. The CDR3 consists of 14 residues. CDR3 nucleotide sequence: TGTGCCATCAGCGAAGGACAGAGCACCGGGGAGCTGTTTTTT. The encoded protein is CAISEGQSTGELFF.

This clonotype was counted only a few times. J is TRBJ1-1 and V is TRBV10-3; maybe TRBD1 (5 bases). The CDR3 contains 13 residues. The germline gives CDR1 ENHRY, CDR2 SYGVKD. Trimming took 10 bases from V and 2 from J, leaving 14 bases between them. DNA of the CDR3: TGTGCCACCCTCCAGGGTGTCAACACTGAAGCTTTCTTT. Protein sequence: CATLQGVNTEAFF.

This clonotype was counted many times. The J gene is TRBJ1-6, the V gene TRBV7-8; no reliable D call. CDR3 length: 14 residues. Germline V gene sequence: CDR1 SGHVS, CDR2 FQNEAQ. Trimming took off 0 bases at V and 8 bases at J, with 8 bases between the two ends. CDR3 region: CASSLAVADSPLHF. The CDR3 nucleotides are TGTGCCAGCAGCTTAGCGGTGGCCGATTCACCCCTCCACTTT.